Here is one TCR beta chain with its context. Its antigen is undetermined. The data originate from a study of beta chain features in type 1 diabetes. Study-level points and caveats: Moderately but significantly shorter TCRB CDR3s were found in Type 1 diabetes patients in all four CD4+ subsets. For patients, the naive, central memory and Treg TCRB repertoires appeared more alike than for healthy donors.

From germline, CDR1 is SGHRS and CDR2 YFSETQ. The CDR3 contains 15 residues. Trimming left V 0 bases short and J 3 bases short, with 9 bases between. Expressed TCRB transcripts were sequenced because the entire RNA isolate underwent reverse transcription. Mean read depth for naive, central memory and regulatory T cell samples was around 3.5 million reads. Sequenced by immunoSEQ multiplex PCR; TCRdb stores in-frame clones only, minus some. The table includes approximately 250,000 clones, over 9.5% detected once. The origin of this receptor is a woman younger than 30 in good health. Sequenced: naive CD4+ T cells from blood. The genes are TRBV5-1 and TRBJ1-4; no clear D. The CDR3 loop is CASSLEKSSNEKLFF. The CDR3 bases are TGCGCCAGCAGCTTGGAGAAGAGTTCTAATGAAAAACTGTTTTTT.